The clone carrying this T cell receptor (beta chain) was picked up a small number of times. Its antigen is currently unknown. The data were taken from a study of blood T cells in healthy people across ages. The donors, healthy Caucasians from Russia, were aged roughly 6 to 90. Using a J-beta primer mix together with a sample-barcoded 5' primer, a second PCR was run for roughly 6 to 12 cycles. TCRdb independently ran MiXCR on the 5' RACE reads; one entry per CDR3 protein. This table has about 540,000 distinct CDR3 sequences, 20% to 30% appearing once. Study-level results: Because donor CMV status was unknown, expanded clonotype changes were possibly confounded.

The CDR3 totals 13 residues. CDR1 and CDR2 (germline): SGHTA, FQGNSA. V was shortened by 5 bases and J by 8 bases, with 15 bases between the two germline ends. The data also belong to a second study, concerning T cells of mothers and their children. That source notes: A slight, non-significant increase in overlap was found for related mother-child pairs relative to unrelated pairs.

This clonotype was sampled from a boy between 5 and 17 years old in good health. Sequenced: blood. This sequence joins TRBV7-2 and TRBJ1-2; D gene uncertain. Here the CDR3 DNA reads TGTGCCAGCAGCCCCCCCGTAACGAGGGGCTACACCTTC. Protein: CASSPPVTRGYTF.